The rows below give T cell receptor beta chains drawn from one sample of a study of cytomegalovirus exposure and HLA in healthy donors. Method: immunoSEQ multiplex PCR; TCRdb's copy keeps in-frame clones and lacks some. The sample lists 90,000 or so clones, approximately 64% occurring once. Sequenced material: PBMCs. These receptors all stem from a boy between 5 and 17 years old in good health and CMV-seropositive. Each CDR3 is given with its conserved first and last residue. A D gene is named only where the DNA matches it firmly. The size field is filled for only some rows; it gives once, few, many or a size class.

clone_size j_call d_call v_call cdr3_aa cdr3_nt
- TRBJ2-2 - TRBV5-1 CASSQNTGELFF TGCGCCAGCAGCCAGAACACCGGGGAGCTGTTTTTT
- TRBJ1-1 - TRBV27 CASSLSVTGNTEAFF TGTGCCAGCAGTCTATCTGTGACAGGAAACACTGAAGCTTTCTTT
- TRBJ2-1 TRBD2 TRBV27 CASSLGRGTSLYNEQFF TGTGCCAGCAGTTTAGGGCGCGGGACTAGCTTATACAATGAGCAGTTCTTC
few TRBJ2-1 TRBD2 TRBV10-3 CAISDASGSISYNEQFF TGTGCCATCAGTGATGCTAGCGGGAGTATATCCTACAATGAGCAGTTCTTC
- TRBJ2-1 TRBD2 TRBV13 CASSSERGLPGEQFF TGTGCCAGCAGCTCCGAGCGGGGCCTACCTGGTGAGCAGTTCTTC
few TRBJ1-2 - TRBV30 CAWEGQNYGYTF TGTGCCTGGGAAGGACAGAATTATGGCTACACCTTC
- TRBJ1-6 - TRBV5-8 CASSPLGSSYNSPLHF TGTGCCAGCAGTCCCTTAGGGAGCTCCTATAATTCACCCCTCCACTTT
- TRBJ2-7 - TRBV2 CASRDTRGYYEQYF TGTGCCAGCAGGGATACCAGAGGTTACTACGAGCAGTACTTC
- TRBJ2-4 - TRBV6-1 CASSEGPGFVKNIQYF TGTGCCAGCAGTGAAGGTCCGGGTTTCGTCAAAAACATTCAGTACTTC
- TRBJ2-3 - TRBV9 CASSVVAEHTDTQYF TGTGCCAGCAGCGTAGTAGCGGAACACACAGATACGCAGTATTTT
- TRBJ1-1 - TRBV25-1 CASNIDTEAFF TGTGCCAGCAATATTGACACTGAAGCTTTCTTT
- TRBJ2-7 TRBD1 TRBV27 CASRGTGVGEQYF TGTGCCAGCAGGGGGACAGGGGTTGGCGAGCAGTACTTC
- TRBJ1-3 - TRBV2 CASSGGRASGNTIYF TGTGCCAGCAGTGGGGGGAGGGCCTCTGGAAACACCATATATTTT
- TRBJ2-3 TRBD1 TRBV28 CASSLQGAATDTQYF TGTGCCAGCAGTTTACAGGGGGCCGCGACAGATACGCAGTATTTT
few TRBJ2-7 - TRBV7-5 CVRKTDRPYEQYF TGTGTCAGAAAGACAGACCGACCCTACGAGCAGTACTTC
few TRBJ2-2 TRBD2 TRBV2 CASSGSGGRGELFF TGTGCCAGCAGTGGTAGCGGGGGACGGGGGGAGCTGTTTTTT
- TRBJ2-2 - TRBV18 CASSPISTGELFF TGTGCCAGCTCACCAATCAGCACCGGGGAGCTGTTTTTT
- TRBJ2-1 TRBD1 TRBV11-2 CASSRGQGSYNEQFF TGTGCCAGCAGCCGGGGACAGGGGAGCTACAATGAGCAGTTCTTC
- TRBJ2-3 - TRBV5-4 CASSLGTRFHPPDTQYF TGTGCCAGCAGCTTGGGAACACGCTTCCACCCCCCAGATACGCAGTATTTT
- TRBJ1-4 TRBD1 TRBV5-1 CASSWGQGLNNEKLFF TGCGCCAGCAGCTGGGGACAGGGATTAAATAATGAAAAACTGTTTTTT
few TRBJ2-7 TRBD1 TRBV6-5 CASSPGQGRFEQYF TGTGCCAGCAGTCCGGGACAGGGGAGGTTCGAGCAGTACTTC
- TRBJ2-5 TRBD2 TRBV5-1 CASSLGLVGMETQYF TGCGCCAGCAGCCTAGGACTAGTCGGTATGGAGACCCAGTACTTC
- TRBJ1-5 - TRBV30 CAWSSGGNQPQHF TGTGCCTGGAGTAGCGGGGGCAATCAGCCCCAGCATTTT
few TRBJ2-7 TRBD1 TRBV15 CATSRTGTGGYEQYF TGTGCCACCAGCAGGACCGGGACAGGGGGCTACGAGCAGTACTTC
- TRBJ2-7 TRBD2 TRBV25-1 CASSRLAGLSYEQYF TGTGCCAGCAGTCGTCTAGCGGGGCTTTCCTACGAGCAGTACTTC
- TRBJ1-2 TRBD1 TRBV5-6 CASTSERQGVDYGYTF TGTGCCAGCACATCGGAACGACAGGGGGTCGACTATGGCTACACCTTC
- TRBJ2-1 TRBD2 TRBV6-5 CASRIAGGNEQFF TGTGCCAGCAGGATAGCGGGAGGGAATGAGCAGTTCTTC
few TRBJ1-5 - TRBV28 CASRRLREVSNQPQHF TGTGCCAGCAGGCGGTTGAGGGAAGTGAGCAATCAGCCCCAGCATTTT
- TRBJ1-2 - TRBV30 CACGIPPVVPGYTF TGTGCCTGTGGTATCCCTCCCGTAGTCCCTGGCTACACCTTC
- TRBJ2-3 - TRBV30 CAWSAGGSADTQYF TGTGCCTGGAGTGCGGGGGGCAGCGCAGATACGCAGTATTTT
once TRBJ1-2 - TRBV6-1 CASSAGVGYGYTF TGTGCCAGCAGTGCAGGGGTAGGCTATGGCTACACCTTC